Listed here are 31 T cell receptor beta chains from one sample, sequenced in a study of shared clonotypes between healthy human individuals. This table comes from immunoSEQ multiplex PCR, and its TCRdb copy is limited to in-frame clones, with some not included. The repertoire holds some 2,400,000 clones, with approximately 96% as singletons. The material sequenced was naive CD4+ T cells sorted from blood. Subset described: CD45RA+ positively selected. The receptors were gathered from a man aged 18-30 years in good health.

This chain joins TRBV6-5 and TRBJ1-2; D perhaps matches TRBD1 (5 bases). Trimming removed 6 bases at V and 6 bases at J, with 14 bases between. This CDR3 is built from 13 residues. CDR1 is MNHEY and CDR2 is SVGAGI in the germline V gene. CDR3 coding DNA: TGTGCCAGCAGGGATCATGGGACGGATGGCTACACCTTC. This encodes CASRDHGTDGYTF.

The genes are TRBV9 and TRBJ2-7, with 11 bases fitting TRBD2. CDR1 is SGDLS and CDR2 is YYNGEE in the germline V gene. V shed 2 bases and J 3 bases; nucleotides not matched to a gene: 1. This CDR3 has 14 residues. CDR3 nucleotides: TGTGCCAGCAGCGTGGGACTAGCGGACTACGAGCAGTACTTC. Amino acids: CASSVGLADYEQYF.

The genes are TRBV7-9 and TRBJ1-6, with D possibly being TRBD1 (5 bases). Trimming shortened V by 2 bases and J by 7 bases, and 15 bases separated the two germline ends. The CDR3 extends over 16 amino acids. The germline V gene encodes CDR1 SEHNR and CDR2 FQNEAQ (reference sequence). The CDR3 is CASSLNSGTLNSPLHF. The CDR3 DNA reads TGTGCCAGCAGCTTAAATTCGGGGACGCTAAATTCACCCCTCCACTTT.

J is TRBJ1-1 and V is TRBV6-1; 9 bases align to TRBD1. The V gene end was trimmed by 3 bases and the J gene end by 8 bases; junction bases not matched to a gene: 7. This CDR3 contains 14 residues. Germline lookup yields CDR1 MNHNS and CDR2 SASEGT. In DNA, the CDR3 is TGTGCCAGCAGTGACCGGACAGGGGCGGGCGAAGCTTTCTTT. Residues: CASSDRTGAGEAFF.

The genes are TRBV5-1 and TRBJ2-3; TRBD1 matches at 12 bases. Germline CDR1 and CDR2: SGHRS and YFSETQ. The CDR3 has 17 amino acids. Trimming took 4 bases from V and 4 from J; bases not matched to a gene: 10. As DNA, the CDR3 is TGCGCCAGCAGCCGAATCCCGGGACAGGGGGCTGCAGATACGCAGTATTTT. This gives the protein CASSRIPGQGAADTQYF.

The rearrangement links TRBV30 to TRBJ1-2; TRBD1 agrees at 9 bases. CDR3 length: 17 residues. The germline V gene encodes CDR1 GTSNPN and CDR2 SVGIG (reference sequence). Unmatched junction bases numbered 13, after V lost 3 bases and J lost 2 bases. The CDR3 coding sequence is TGTGCCTGGAGCCGGAGGGGGGGGACAGGGAGAAACTATGGCTACACCTTC. Amino acids: CAWSRRGGTGRNYGYTF.

The rearrangement joins TRBV19 to TRBJ1-5; D gene unclear. Germline V gene data show CDR1 as LNHDA and CDR2 as SQIVND (reference sequence). The V and J ends lost 7 bases and 4 bases respectively, with 8 bases between them. The CDR3 is 12 residues long. The CDR3 is CASNSKNQPQHF. CDR3 sequence (DNA): TGTGCCAGTAATTCCAAAAATCAGCCCCAGCATTTT.

The rearrangement joins TRBV4-1 to TRBJ2-7, with TRBD1 matching 7 bases. The CDR3 loop spans 18 amino acids. Germline trimming cut 0 bases from V and 0 bases from J; bases unmatched to any gene: 11. From germline, CDR1 is MGHRA and CDR2 YSYEKL. The CDR3 DNA reads as TGCGCCAGCAGCCAAGAGTCCCCCCCGGGACAGAGCTCCTACGAGCAGTACTTC. Translation: CASSQESPPGQSSYEQYF.

The rearrangement uses TRBV2 and TRBJ1-3, with 9 nucleotides matching TRBD1. CDR1 is SNHLY, CDR2 FYNNEI, per germline. The trim removed 4 bases at V and 3 bases at J, leaving 4 bases unmatched. The CDR3 loop spans 15 amino acids. CDR3 bases: TGTGCCAGCAGTGCCGGGACAGGGTATGGAAACACCATATATTTT. Amino acids: CASSAGTGYGNTIYF.

This clone was found once. The V and J genes are TRBV4-3 and TRBJ2-7; tentatively, D is TRBD2 (9 bases). This CDR3 region has 17 residues. Trimming removed 1 base at V and 4 bases at J, with 20 bases between. Germline CDR1 LGHNA, CDR2 YSLEER. CDR3 amino acids: CASSQGAGGGRGYEQYF. In DNA form, the CDR3 reads TGCGCCAGCAGCCAAGGGGCAGGGGGCGGGAGGGGATACGAGCAGTACTTC.

The chain's CDR3 is CASSPGTRGAETQYF. CDR3 nucleotides: TGTGCCAGCAGCCCCGGGACTAGGGGTGCTGAGACCCAGTACTTC. The rearrangement joins TRBV27 to TRBJ2-5; TRBD2 agrees at 8 bases. The CDR3 runs 15 residues. J was trimmed by 5 bases and V by 6 bases; bases with no gene match: 11. Germline V gives CDR1 MNHEY, CDR2 SMNVEV (reference sequence).

This clone was counted once. The chain couples TRBV15 to TRBJ2-2; D not certain. CDR1 and CDR2 (germline): LNHNV, YYDKDF (reference sequence). This CDR3 is 14 amino acids long. V lost 4 bases and J 4 bases, leaving 10 bases between the germline ends. The CDR3: CATSKHSATGELFF. For the CDR3, the DNA is TGTGCCACCAGCAAACATTCAGCCACCGGGGAGCTGTTTTTT.

V gene TRBV19 combines with J gene TRBJ2-5; 7 bases agree with TRBD2. The CDR3 spans 14 residues. Germline V lookup: CDR1 LNHDA, CDR2 SQIVND (reference sequence). V lost 3 bases to trimming and J lost 1 base; unmatched junction nucleotides: 2. Here the CDR3 DNA reads TGTGCCAGTAGTATTTGGGGGGGCCAAGAGACCCAGTACTTC. This gives the protein CASSIWGGQETQYF. The entire variable domain, with the rest obtained from reference TRBV19 and TRBJ2-5, is as follows: DGGITQSPKYLFRKEGQNVTLSCEQNLNHDAMYWYRQDPGQGLRLIYYSQIVNDFQKGDIAEGYSVSREKKESFPLTVTSAQKNPTAFYLCASSIWGGQETQYFGPGTRLLVL.

The chain is built from TRBV6-1 and TRBJ1-4, with D tentatively TRBD1 (5 bases). This CDR3 has 15 residues. Trimming took 0 bases from V and 7 from J, leaving 12 bases between them. Germline CDR1 is MNHNS and CDR2 is SASEGT. The CDR3 DNA is TGTGCCAGCAGTGAAGCGAGGGGAAGGGGTGAAAAACTGTTTTTT. Translated: CASSEARGRGEKLFF.

The chain combines TRBV5-1 with TRBJ2-3; possible D gene TRBD1, 5 bases. V lost 5 bases to trimming and J lost 3 bases, with 16 bases between them. This CDR3 region has 15 residues. CDR1 and CDR2 from the germline V gene are SGHRS and YFSETQ. The CDR3, as DNA: TGCGCCAGCAGTTTCGGAGACAGACCTACAGATACGCAGTATTTT. As protein: CASSFGDRPTDTQYF.

This clone has just one count. The CDR3 sequence: CASTPQFGSGNTIYF. CDR3 DNA sequence: TGTGCCAGCACACCGCAGTTCGGCTCTGGAAACACCATATATTTT. The chain carries TRBV2 and TRBJ1-3, with D unresolved. CDR3 length: 15 amino acids. V shed 7 bases and J shed 0 bases, with 13 bases lying between them. Germline assignment: CDR1 SNHLY and CDR2 FYNNEI.

The chain recombines TRBV10-1 with TRBJ2-2; D is undetermined. The ends were cut back, 0 bases at V and 7 bases at J, with 6 bases in the middle. There are 13 residues in the CDR3. CDR1 WNHNN and CDR2 SYGVQD come from the germline V gene (reference sequence). The CDR3 bases are TGCGCCAGCAGTGAGTCGATATACGGGGAGCTGTTTTTT. As protein: CASSESIYGELFF.

This clone appeared once. Other DNA sequences in this sample translate to the same CDR3. V gene TRBV5-1 combines with J gene TRBJ1-1; D may be TRBD1 (5 bases). CDR1 is SGHRS, CDR2 YFSETQ, per germline. The V end lost 3 bases, the J end lost 0 bases, and 9 bases lay between the germline ends. This CDR3 is built from 14 residues. CDR3 coding DNA: TGCGCCAGCAGCTCTCAGGGCGTGAACACTGAAGCTTTCTTT. It is translated as CASSSQGVNTEAFF.

V usage is TRBV10-3 and J usage is TRBJ1-1; maybe TRBD1 (5 bases). This CDR3 region has 14 residues. Trimming pared 2 bases from V and 5 bases from J, leaving 12 bases between. The germline V gene has CDR1 ENHRY and CDR2 SYGVKD. This chain's CDR3 is CAISEGAGLTEAFF. For the CDR3, the DNA is TGTGCCATCAGTGAGGGGGCGGGATTGACTGAAGCTTTCTTT.

This clone was picked up one time. The chain links TRBV7-8 to TRBJ1-6; 7 bases agree with TRBD1. Germline CDR1 and CDR2: SGHVS and FQNEAQ. J was trimmed by 6 bases and V by 2 bases; bases with no gene match: 4. This CDR3 spans 15 amino acids. The CDR3 region has the DNA TGTGCCAGCAGCTTATCCGGGACAGCTAATTCACCCCTCCACTTT. It codes for CASSLSGTANSPLHF.

The gene calls are TRBV7-2 and TRBJ1-5, with D possibly being TRBD1 (6 bases). Between the trimmed V and J ends, which lost 2 bases and 5 bases, there was a span of 16 bases. This CDR3 has 16 residues. The germline CDR1 and CDR2 sequences are SGHTA and FQGNSA. CDR3 region: CASSLRGGRNYQPQHF. The CDR3 DNA sequence: TGTGCCAGCAGCTTACGTGGGGGCAGAAACTATCAGCCCCAGCATTTT.

This chain uses TRBV9 with TRBJ2-7; TRBD1 or TRBD2 may be the D gene (5 bases each). Germline CDR1 is SGDLS and CDR2 is YYNGEE. The CDR3 contains 15 residues. Trimming stripped 2 bases from V and 5 bases from J, with 17 bases between. The CDR3 spells CASSVSGTQSHEQYF. The CDR3 nucleotides are TGTGCCAGCAGCGTGTCCGGGACGCAAAGTCACGAGCAGTACTTC. The complete variable domain, with remaining parts taken from reference TRBV9 and TRBJ2-7, reads DSGVTQTPKHLITATGQRVTLRCSPRSGDLSVYWYQQSLDQGLQFLIQYYNGEERAKGNILERFSAQQFPDLHSELNLSSLELGDSALYFCASSVSGTQSHEQYFGPGTRLTVT.

This clone has only one observation. This chain connects TRBV30 to TRBJ1-4; 7 bases line up with TRBD1. Trimming took 0 bases from V and 8 from J; bases not matched to a gene: 15. Germline V lookup: CDR1 GTSNPN, CDR2 SVGIG (reference sequence). The CDR3 loop spans 17 amino acids. CDR3 amino acids: CAWSVTNNRGSGEKLFF. The CDR3 DNA reads as TGTGCCTGGAGTGTTACTAATAACAGGGGATCAGGAGAAAAACTGTTTTTT.

The genes are TRBV30 and TRBJ2-7; D unresolved. CDR3 length equals 13 residues. The V gene's germline CDR1 is GTSNPN and CDR2 SVGIG (reference sequence). V was cut by 1 base and J by 2 bases, with 9 bases left in between. This CDR3 reads CAWSDPVTYEQYF. CDR3 coding DNA: TGTGCCTGGAGTGATCCCGTAACCTACGAGCAGTACTTC.

This rearrangement joins TRBV6-6 to TRBJ1-2; D is perhaps TRBD1 (5 bases). CDR3 length: 13 amino acids. Germline loops: CDR1 MNHNY, CDR2 SVGAGI (reference sequence). V was trimmed by 5 bases and J by 8 bases, leaving 15 bases between them. The CDR3 DNA follows: TGTGCCAGCAGTCACGGGCCAGGGAGCGGCTACACCTTC. It yields the protein CASSHGPGSGYTF.

The table lists this clone with a count of one. The chain is built from TRBV7-9 and TRBJ1-1; D might be TRBD1 (5 bases). V gave up 5 bases and J gave up 11 bases, with 9 bases separating them. CDR3 length: 10 residues. Germline CDR1 reads SEHNR; CDR2 reads FQNEAQ (reference sequence). The chain's CDR3 is CASSPKGAFF. CDR3 DNA: TGTGCCAGCAGCCCCAAGGGGGCTTTCTTT. The full variable domain, with the rest looked up from reference TRBV7-9 and TRBJ1-1, is DTGVSQNPRHKITKRGQNVTFRCDPISEHNRLYWYRQTLGQGPEFLTYFQNEAQLEKSRLLSDRFSAERPKGSFSTLEIQRTEQGDSAMYLCASSPKGAFFGQGTRLTVV.

The chain couples TRBV2 to TRBJ2-3; 7 bases match TRBD2. This CDR3 region has 14 residues. The trim removed 4 bases at V and 2 bases at J, leaving 3 bases unmatched. Germline CDR1 reads SNHLY; CDR2 reads FYNNEI. Here the CDR3 reads CASSVTSYTDTQYF. CDR3 nucleotides: TGTGCCAGCAGTGTGACTAGCTACACAGATACGCAGTATTTT.

The V and J genes are TRBV28 and TRBJ1-1; D remains ambiguous. Trimming took 5 bases from V and 2 from J, leaving 6 bases between them. The germline gives CDR1 MDHEN, CDR2 SYDVKM. The CDR3 is 12 residues long. The CDR3 sequence is CASSRANTEAFF. The DNA for the CDR3 is TGTGCCAGCAGTCGGGCAAACACTGAAGCTTTCTTT.

The V gene is TRBV30, the J gene TRBJ2-7, with 13 nucleotides matching TRBD2. This CDR3 contains 15 residues. V shed 7 bases, J shed 4 bases, and the junction held 10 bases outside the gene matches. Looked up from germline, CDR1 is GTSNPN and CDR2 is SVGIG (reference sequence). The CDR3 sequence: CASIPGTSGNYEQYF. The CDR3, as DNA: TGTGCCTCGATCCCCGGGACTAGCGGGAATTACGAGCAGTACTTC.

Regarding this clone: One junction end disagrees with the germline gene, perhaps due to a read error. This rearrangement joins TRBV2 to TRBJ2-4; tentatively, D is TRBD1 or TRBD2 (5 bases each). Germline assignment: CDR1 SNHLY and CDR2 FYNNEI. CDR3 length equals 11 residues. DNA of the CDR3: TGTGCCAGCAGTGAAGTGGGGACCGTCCACTTC. Its protein product is CASSEVGTVHF.

This clone was seen more than once but under ten times. The rearrangement uses TRBV7-9 and TRBJ2-1; no clear D gene. Trimming stripped 6 bases from V and 6 bases from J, with 18 bases between. Germline V gene data show CDR1 as SEHNR and CDR2 as FQNEAQ (reference sequence). CDR3 size: 15 residues. CDR3 residues: CASSHHSESVNEQFF. DNA of the CDR3: TGTGCCAGCAGTCATCATTCCGAGAGCGTCAATGAGCAGTTCTTC.